This T cell receptor (beta chain) was identified in a study of Ad26.COV2.S vaccination and SARS-CoV-2 variants. Study context: Each vaccinee took Ad26.COV2.S intramuscularly, once or twice 56 days apart.

Comments on this clone: Its matching antigen is unknown.

As for treatment: around 19 received Ad26.COV2.S at low or high dose, single or two shots; 5 received placebo; per-sample allocation not given. Sampling was done on day 63 after the first vaccine or placebo injection. Recruitment in Boston yielded a donor of adult age, 18-55 years. In germline, CDR1 is LGHDT, CDR2 YNNKEL (reference sequence). This CDR3 has 15 residues. V was pared by 1 base and J by 1 base, with 9 bases between. Study-level findings and limits: It was vaccine recipients, not placebo recipients, who had the higher spike-specific TCR breadth. Reported post-vaccination CD8+ and CD4+ T cell responses to spike showed substantial breadth.

Sequencing used immunoSEQ multiplex PCR; TCRdb keeps in-frame clones, though not all of them. The table shows 360,000 or so clones, with more than 75% occurring only once. The V and J genes are TRBV3-1 (or the pseudogene TRBV3-2) and TRBJ2-3; D is undetermined. This receptor was identified in a person between 18 and 65 years old who received the Ad26.COV2.S COVID-19 vaccine or a placebo. This sample comprised peripheral blood, obtained in a trial of Ad26.COV2.S vaccine versus placebo. The CDR3 protein is CASSQGQIGTDTQYF. CDR3 bases: TGTGCCAGCAGCCAAGGACAAATCGGCACAGATACGCAGTATTTT.